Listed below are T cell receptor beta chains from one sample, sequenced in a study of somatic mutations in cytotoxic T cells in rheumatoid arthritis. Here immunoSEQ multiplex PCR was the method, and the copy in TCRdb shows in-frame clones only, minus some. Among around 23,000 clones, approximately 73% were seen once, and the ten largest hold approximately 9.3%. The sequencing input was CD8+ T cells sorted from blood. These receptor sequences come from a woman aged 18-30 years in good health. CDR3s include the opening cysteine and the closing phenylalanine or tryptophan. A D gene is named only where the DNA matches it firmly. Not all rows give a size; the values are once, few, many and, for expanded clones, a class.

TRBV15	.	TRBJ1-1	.	CATSRWGLNTEAFF	TGTGCCACCAGCAGATGGGGGTTGAACACTGAAGCTTTCTTT
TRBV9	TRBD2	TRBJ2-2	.	CASSVVLAGANTGELFF	TGTGCCAGCAGCGTAGTTCTAGCGGGGGCGAACACCGGGGAGCTGTTTTTT
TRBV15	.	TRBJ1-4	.	CATSRVRGTNEKLFF	TGTGCCACCAGCAGAGTCCGGGGCACAAATGAAAAACTGTTTTTT
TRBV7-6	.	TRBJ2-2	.	CAIGPNTGELFF	TGTGCCATAGGACCCAACACCGGGGAGCTGTTTTTT
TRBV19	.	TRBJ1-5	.	CASSILEGSNQPQHF	TGTGCCAGTAGTATTTTGGAGGGGAGCAATCAGCCCCAGCATTTT
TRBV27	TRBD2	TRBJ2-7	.	CASSPTAGGREQYF	TGTGCCAGCAGTCCCACTGCGGGAGGGCGAGAGCAGTACTTC
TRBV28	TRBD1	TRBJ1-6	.	CASSLQGAYNSPLHF	TGTGCCAGCAGTTTACAGGGGGCCTATAATTCACCCCTCCACTTT
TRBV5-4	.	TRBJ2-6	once	CASSLGEGSGANVLTF	TGTGCCAGCAGCTTGGGTGAGGGGTCTGGGGCCAACGTCCTGACTTTC
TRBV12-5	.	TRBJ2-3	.	CASGLGEGTDTQYF	TGTGCTAGTGGTTTGGGGGAGGGCACAGATACGCAGTATTTT
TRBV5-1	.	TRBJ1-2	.	CASRPEGTNYGYTF	TGCGCCAGCAGGCCAGAGGGGACCAACTATGGCTACACCTTC
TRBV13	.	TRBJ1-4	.	CASSLMGDAEKLFF	TGTGCCAGCAGCTTAATGGGGGACGCTGAAAAACTGTTTTTT
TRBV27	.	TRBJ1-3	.	CASGQTGNTIYF	TGTGCCAGCGGGCAGACTGGAAACACCATATATTTT
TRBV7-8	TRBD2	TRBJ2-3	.	CASSFILADSTDTQYF	TGTGCCAGCAGCTTTATACTAGCGGATAGCACAGATACGCAGTATTTT
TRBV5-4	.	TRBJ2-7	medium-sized	CASSFWGYEQYF	TGTGCCAGCAGCTTCTGGGGATACGAGCAGTACTTC
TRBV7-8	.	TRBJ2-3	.	CASSFRGGTQYF	TGTGCCAGCAGCTTTAGGGGTGGTACGCAGTATTTT
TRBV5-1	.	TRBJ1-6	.	CASSLAIVQASGSSPLHF	TGCGCCAGCAGCTTGGCGATAGTACAGGCCAGCGGGAGTTCACCCCTCCACTTT
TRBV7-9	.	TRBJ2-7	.	CASRQGDEQYF	TGTGCCAGCAGACAGGGCGACGAGCAGTACTTC
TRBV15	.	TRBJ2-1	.	CATSRESVDEQFF	TGTGCCACCAGCAGAGAGTCGGTGGATGAGCAGTTCTTC
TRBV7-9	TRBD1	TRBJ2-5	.	CASSPVRQGETQYF	TGTGCCAGCAGCCCAGTGCGACAGGGAGAGACCCAGTACTTC
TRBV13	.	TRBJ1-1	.	CASSFTGTEAFF	TGTGCCAGCAGCTTCACCGGCACTGAAGCTTTCTTT
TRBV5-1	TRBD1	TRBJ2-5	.	CASSLGTGDRAQYF	TGCGCCAGCAGCTTGGGGACAGGGGATCGGGCCCAGTACTTC
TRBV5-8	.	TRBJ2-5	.	CASSVYASYQETQYF	TGTGCCAGCAGCGTCTACGCTAGCTACCAAGAGACCCAGTACTTC
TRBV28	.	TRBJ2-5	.	CASKDSWYQETQYF	TGTGCCAGCAAAGACAGTTGGTACCAAGAGACCCAGTACTTC
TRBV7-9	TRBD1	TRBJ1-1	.	CASSSQRQGTMNTEAFF	TGTGCCAGCAGTTCTCAACGACAGGGGACGATGAACACTGAAGCTTTCTTT
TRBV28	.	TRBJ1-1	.	CASSPSGLQAFF	TGTGCCAGCAGTCCGTCGGGCCTACAAGCTTTCTTT
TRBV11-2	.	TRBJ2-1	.	CASSEGTDRNEQFF	TGTGCCAGCAGCGAAGGTACAGATCGCAATGAGCAGTTCTTC
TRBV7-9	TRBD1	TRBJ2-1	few	CASSSRGPSYNEQFF	TGTGCCAGCAGCTCCAGGGGGCCGTCCTACAATGAGCAGTTCTTC
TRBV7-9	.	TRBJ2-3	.	CASSSEENTDTQYF	TGTGCCAGCAGCTCGGAGGAAAACACAGATACGCAGTATTTT
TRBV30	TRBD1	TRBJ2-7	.	CAWRGTGSREAYEQYF	TGTGCCTGGAGGGGGACAGGGAGCCGGGAGGCCTACGAGCAGTACTTC
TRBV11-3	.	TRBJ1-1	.	CASSWGGEAFF	TGTGCCAGCAGCTGGGGGGGTGAAGCTTTCTTT
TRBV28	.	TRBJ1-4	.	CASSGDGYYNEKLFF	TGTGCCAGCAGTGGGGACGGATACTATAATGAAAAACTGTTTTTT
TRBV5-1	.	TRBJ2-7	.	CASSLGVTGNFSYEQCF	TGCGCCAGCAGCTTGGGGGTGACGGGGAATTTTTCCTACGAGCAGTGCTTC
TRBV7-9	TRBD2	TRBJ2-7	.	CASSNSGRVLYEQYF	TGTGCCAGCAGCAATAGCGGGAGGGTCCTCTACGAGCAGTACTTC
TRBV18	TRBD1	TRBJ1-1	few	CASSPDRGLNEAFF	TGTGCCAGCTCACCGGACAGGGGGCTGAATGAAGCTTTCTTT
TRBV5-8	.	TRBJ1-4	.	CASSLRGGVGEKLFF	TGTGCCAGCAGCCTGAGGGGGGGCGTCGGTGAAAAACTGTTTTTT
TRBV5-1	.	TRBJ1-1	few	CASSPSGDANTEAFF	TGCGCCAGCAGCCCCTCGGGGGACGCCAACACTGAAGCTTTCTTT
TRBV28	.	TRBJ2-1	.	CASSGTSSYNEQFF	TGTGCCAGCAGTGGGACTTCTTCCTACAATGAGCAGTTCTTC
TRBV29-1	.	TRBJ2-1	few	CSVEYALKAYNEQFF	TGCAGCGTTGAATACGCGCTTAAGGCCTACAATGAGCAGTTCTTC
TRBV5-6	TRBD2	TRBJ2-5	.	CASSFSLDGGETQYF	TGTGCCAGCAGCTTTTCTCTCGACGGGGGGGAGACCCAGTACTTC
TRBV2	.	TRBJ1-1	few	CASIRDTEAFF	TGTGCCAGCATCCGGGACACTGAAGCTTTCTTT
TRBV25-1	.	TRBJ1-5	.	CASSEGSQPQHF	TGTGCCAGCAGTGAGGGCAGTCAGCCCCAGCATTTT